This T cell receptor beta chain was captured by sequencing in a study of molecular identifiers for immune sequencing clone quantification. Study-wide background: Split five ways in replicates, RNA from roughly 20,000 or 100,000 naive CD8 cells had four portions sequenced.

On this clonotype itself: Its ends do not fully match the called genes, so a read error is possible.

Naive CD8 T cell sorting was performed on the CD8+CD4-CCR7+CD45RA+ phenotype. CDR1 is SGHDT and CDR2 is YYEEEE in the germline V gene. The CDR3 consists of 11 residues. TCRdb reanalysed the PCR reads using MiXCR and keeps one entry per CDR3 protein. The repertoire holds over 600,000 distinct CDR3 sequences, about 20% seen once, with roughly 0.85% in the top ten. The chain carries TRBV5-6 and TRBJ2-7; D remains unclear. The receptor was derived from a human donor in good health. Some libraries in this study had Jurkat cell RNA spiked in. Sequencing was performed on naive CD8+ T cells from blood, with Jurkat cell RNA spiked in. Regarding subset: FACS-sorted CD8+CD4-CCR7+CD45RA+ naive T cells. The CDR3 region has the DNA TGTGCCAGCAGCTTGGCGGACGAGCAGCACTTC. This translates into CASSLADEQHF.